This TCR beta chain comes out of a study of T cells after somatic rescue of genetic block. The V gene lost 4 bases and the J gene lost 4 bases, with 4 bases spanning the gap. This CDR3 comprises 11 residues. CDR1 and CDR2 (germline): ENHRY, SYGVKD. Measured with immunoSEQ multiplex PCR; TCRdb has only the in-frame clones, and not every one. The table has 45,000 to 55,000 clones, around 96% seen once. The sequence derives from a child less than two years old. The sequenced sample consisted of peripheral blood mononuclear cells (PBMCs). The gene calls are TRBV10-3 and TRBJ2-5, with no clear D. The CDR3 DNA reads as TGTGCCATCAGTGTTGGAGAGACCCAGTACTTC. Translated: CAISVGETQYF.